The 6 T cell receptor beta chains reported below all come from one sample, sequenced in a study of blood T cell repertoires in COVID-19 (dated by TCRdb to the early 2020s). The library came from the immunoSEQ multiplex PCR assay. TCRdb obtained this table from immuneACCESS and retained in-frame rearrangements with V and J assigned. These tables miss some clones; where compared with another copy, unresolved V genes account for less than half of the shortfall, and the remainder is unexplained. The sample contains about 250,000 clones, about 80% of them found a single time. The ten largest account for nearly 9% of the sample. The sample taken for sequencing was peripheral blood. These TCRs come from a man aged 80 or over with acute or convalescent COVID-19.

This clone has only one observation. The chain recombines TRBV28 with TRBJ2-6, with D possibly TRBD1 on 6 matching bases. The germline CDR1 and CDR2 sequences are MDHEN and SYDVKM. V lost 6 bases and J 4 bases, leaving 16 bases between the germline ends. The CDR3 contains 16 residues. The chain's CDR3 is CASSGKGGAGANVLTF. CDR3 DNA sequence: TGTGCCAGCAGCGGTAAAGGGGGTGCGGGGGCCAACGTCCTGACTTTC.

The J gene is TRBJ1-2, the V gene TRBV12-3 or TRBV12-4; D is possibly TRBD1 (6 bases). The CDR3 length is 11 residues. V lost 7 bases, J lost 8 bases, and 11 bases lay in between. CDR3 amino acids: CASKGGRGYTF. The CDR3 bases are TGTGCCAGCAAGGGGGGGCGAGGCTACACCTTC.

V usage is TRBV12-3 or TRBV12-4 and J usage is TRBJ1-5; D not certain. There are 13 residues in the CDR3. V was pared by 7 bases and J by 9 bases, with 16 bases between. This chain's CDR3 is CASTTTPSGPQHF. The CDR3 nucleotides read TGTGCCAGCACTACCACACCTAGCGGGCCCCAGCATTTT.

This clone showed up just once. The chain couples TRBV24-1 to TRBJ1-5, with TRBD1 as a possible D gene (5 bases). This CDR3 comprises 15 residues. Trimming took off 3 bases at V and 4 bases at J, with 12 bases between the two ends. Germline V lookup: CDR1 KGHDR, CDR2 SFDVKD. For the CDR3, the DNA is TGTGCCACCAGTGATACTCGGACACCTAATCAGCCCCAGCATTTT. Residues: CATSDTRTPNQPQHF.

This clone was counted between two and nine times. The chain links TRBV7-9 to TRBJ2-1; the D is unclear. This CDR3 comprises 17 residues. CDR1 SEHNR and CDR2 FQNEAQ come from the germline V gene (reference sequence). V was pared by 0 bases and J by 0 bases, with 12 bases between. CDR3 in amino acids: CASSLAGHVGSYNEQFF. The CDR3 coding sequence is TGTGCCAGCAGCTTAGCTGGTCACGTCGGCTCCTACAATGAGCAGTTCTTC.

The CDR3 nucleotides are TGCGCCAGCAGCTTTCTGACAGATACGCAGTATTTT. This codes for CASSFLTDTQYF. The chain employs TRBV5-1 and TRBJ2-3; unclear D gene. V lost 2 bases and J 3 bases, leaving 4 bases between the germline ends. The CDR3 length is 12 residues. Germline V gene data show CDR1 as SGHRS and CDR2 as YFSETQ.